This TCR beta chain appears in the sequencing data of a study of blood T cell repertoires in COVID-19. In the study overall: Italy, Spain and the United States were the sources of the convalescent and acute COVID-19 samples. The analysed material was cDNA or gDNA that came from T cells, B-cell-depleted T cells, or PBMCs.

Germline CDR1 is SGHRS and CDR2 is YFSETQ. The CDR3 contains 17 residues. The germline V and J ends were trimmed by 4 bases and 1 base, with 18 bases remaining between them. In the original processing: Scientists estimated how many nucleated cells there were by amplifying reference gene primers. The table came from immunoSEQ multiplex PCR; TCRdb's copy has only in-frame clones and leaves some out. V and J calls and clone size are those listed in that table; D and trimming were worked out from the DNA. The data contain around 84,000 clones, around 85% of them singletons. Sequencing used peripheral blood. The sequence was collected from a man older than 75 with active or convalescent COVID-19. The chain combines TRBV5-1 with TRBJ2-1, with D perhaps TRBD1 (6 bases). As DNA, the CDR3 is TGCGCCAGCAGCCTCCCAGGGGCTATTGGGTCCTACAATGAGCAGTTCTTC. Protein product: CASSLPGAIGSYNEQFF.